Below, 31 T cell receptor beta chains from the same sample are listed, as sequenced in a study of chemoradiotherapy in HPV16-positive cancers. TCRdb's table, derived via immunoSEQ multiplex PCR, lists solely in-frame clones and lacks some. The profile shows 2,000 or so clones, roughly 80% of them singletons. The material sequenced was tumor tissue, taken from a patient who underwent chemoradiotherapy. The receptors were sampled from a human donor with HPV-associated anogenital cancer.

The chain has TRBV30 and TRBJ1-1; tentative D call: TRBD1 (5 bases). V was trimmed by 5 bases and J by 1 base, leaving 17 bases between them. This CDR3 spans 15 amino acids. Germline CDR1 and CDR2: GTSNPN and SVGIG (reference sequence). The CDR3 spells CAWVSGLYQNTEAFF. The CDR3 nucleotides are TGTGCCTGGGTCTCAGGGTTATATCAGAACACTGAAGCTTTCTTT.

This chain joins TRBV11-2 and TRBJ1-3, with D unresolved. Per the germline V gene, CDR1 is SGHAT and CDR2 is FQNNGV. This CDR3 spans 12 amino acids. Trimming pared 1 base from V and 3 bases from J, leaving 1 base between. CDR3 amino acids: CASSLVGNTIYF. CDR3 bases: TGTGCCAGCAGCTTAGTTGGAAACACCATATATTTT.

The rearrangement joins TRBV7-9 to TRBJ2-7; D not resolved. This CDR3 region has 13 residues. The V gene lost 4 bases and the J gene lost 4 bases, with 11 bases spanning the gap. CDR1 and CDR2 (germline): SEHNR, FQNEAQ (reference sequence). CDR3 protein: CASSSTSGYEQYF. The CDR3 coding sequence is TGTGCCAGCAGCTCCACCTCCGGGTACGAGCAGTACTTC.

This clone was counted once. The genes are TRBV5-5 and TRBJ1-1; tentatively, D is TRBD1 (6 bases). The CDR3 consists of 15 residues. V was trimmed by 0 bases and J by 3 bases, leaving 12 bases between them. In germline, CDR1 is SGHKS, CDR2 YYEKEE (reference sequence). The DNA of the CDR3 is TGTGCCAGCAGCTTGGGGTGGGACACTTACACTGAAGCTTTCTTT. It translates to CASSLGWDTYTEAFF.

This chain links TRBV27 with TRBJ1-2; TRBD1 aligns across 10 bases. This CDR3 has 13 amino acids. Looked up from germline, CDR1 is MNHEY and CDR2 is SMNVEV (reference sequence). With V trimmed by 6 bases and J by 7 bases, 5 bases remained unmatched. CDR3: CASRDRGYSGYTF. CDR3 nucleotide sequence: TGTGCCAGCAGGGACAGGGGGTACTCTGGCTACACCTTC.

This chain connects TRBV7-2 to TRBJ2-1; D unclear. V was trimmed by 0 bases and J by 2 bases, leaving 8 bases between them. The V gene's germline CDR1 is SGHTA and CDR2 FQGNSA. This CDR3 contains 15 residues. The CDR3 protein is CASSLAGGTYNEQFF. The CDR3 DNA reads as TGTGCCAGCAGCTTAGCAGGTGGGACCTACAATGAGCAGTTCTTC.

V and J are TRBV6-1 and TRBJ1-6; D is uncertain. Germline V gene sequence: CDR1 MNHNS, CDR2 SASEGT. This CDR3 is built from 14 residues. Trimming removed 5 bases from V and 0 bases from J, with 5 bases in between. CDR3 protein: CASSSISYNSPLHF. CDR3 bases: TGTGCCAGCAGTTCGATCTCCTATAATTCACCCCTCCACTTT.

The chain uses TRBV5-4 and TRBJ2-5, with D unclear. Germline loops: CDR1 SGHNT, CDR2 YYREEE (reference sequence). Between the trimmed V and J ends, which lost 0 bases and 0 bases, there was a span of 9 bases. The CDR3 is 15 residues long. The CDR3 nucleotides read TGTGCCAGCAGCTTGGGTGTAGGAAACCAAGAGACCCAGTACTTC. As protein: CASSLGVGNQETQYF.

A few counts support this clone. In nucleotides, the CDR3 is TGTGCCAGCAGTACAAGGGACAGGGCGCAGTTCTTC. Amino acid sequence: CASSTRDRAQFF. The V and J genes are TRBV27 and TRBJ2-1; 9 bases are a match to TRBD1. Germline lookup yields CDR1 MNHEY and CDR2 SMNVEV (reference sequence). J lost 12 bases, V lost 5 bases, and 5 bases had no gene match. This CDR3 has 12 residues.

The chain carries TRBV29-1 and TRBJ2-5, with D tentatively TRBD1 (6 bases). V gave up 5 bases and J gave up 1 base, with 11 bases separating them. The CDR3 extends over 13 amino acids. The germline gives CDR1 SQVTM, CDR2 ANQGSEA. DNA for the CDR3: TGCAGCGTTCGACTGGGGGCCCAAGAGACCCAGTACTTC. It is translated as CSVRLGAQETQYF.

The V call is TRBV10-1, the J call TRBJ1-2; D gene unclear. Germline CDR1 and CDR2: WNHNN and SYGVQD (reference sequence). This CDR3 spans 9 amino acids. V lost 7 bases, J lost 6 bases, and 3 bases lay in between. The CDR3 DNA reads TGCGCCAGCAACGATGGCTACACCTTC. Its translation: CASNDGYTF.

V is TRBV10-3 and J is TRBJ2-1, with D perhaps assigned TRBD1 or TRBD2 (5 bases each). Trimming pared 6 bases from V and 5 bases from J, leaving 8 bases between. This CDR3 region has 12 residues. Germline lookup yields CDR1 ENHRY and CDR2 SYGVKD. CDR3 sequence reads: CAISQGDNEQFF. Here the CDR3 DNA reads TGTGCCATCAGCCAGGGAGACAATGAGCAGTTCTTC.

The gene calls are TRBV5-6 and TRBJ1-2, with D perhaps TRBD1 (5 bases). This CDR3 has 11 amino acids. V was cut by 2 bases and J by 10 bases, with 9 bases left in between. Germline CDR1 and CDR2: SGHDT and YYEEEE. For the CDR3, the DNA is TGTGCCAGCAGCTTACAGGATACCTACACCTTC. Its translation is CASSLQDTYTF.

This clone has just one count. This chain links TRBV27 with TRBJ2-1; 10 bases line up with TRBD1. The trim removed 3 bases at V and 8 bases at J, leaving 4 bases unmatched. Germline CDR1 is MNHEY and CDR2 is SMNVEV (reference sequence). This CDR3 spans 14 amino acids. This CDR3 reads CASSLDRGKDEQFF. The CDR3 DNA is TGTGCCAGCAGTTTGGACAGGGGGAAAGATGAGCAGTTCTTC.

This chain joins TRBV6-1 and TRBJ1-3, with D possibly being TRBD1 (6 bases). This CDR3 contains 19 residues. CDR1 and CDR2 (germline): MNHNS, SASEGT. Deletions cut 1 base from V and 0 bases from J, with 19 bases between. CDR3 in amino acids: CASSEVFRGQRSSGNTIYF. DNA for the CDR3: TGTGCCAGCAGTGAAGTCTTCCGAGGACAGAGGAGCTCTGGAAACACCATATATTTT.

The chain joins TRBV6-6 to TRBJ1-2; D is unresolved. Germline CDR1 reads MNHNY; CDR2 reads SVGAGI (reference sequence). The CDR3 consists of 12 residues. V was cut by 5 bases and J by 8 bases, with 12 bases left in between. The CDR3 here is CASSTGLGGYTF. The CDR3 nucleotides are TGTGCCAGCAGTACTGGCCTCGGGGGCTACACCTTC.

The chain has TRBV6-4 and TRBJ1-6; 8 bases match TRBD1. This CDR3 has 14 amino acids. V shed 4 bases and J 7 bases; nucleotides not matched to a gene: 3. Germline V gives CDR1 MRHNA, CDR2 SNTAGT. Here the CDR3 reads CASSADRENSPLHF. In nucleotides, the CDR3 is TGTGCCAGCAGTGCGGACAGGGAGAATTCACCCCTCCACTTT.

In DNA form, the CDR3 reads TGTGCCAGCAGCCCAGCGGGCTCCTACGAGCAGTACTTC. This translates into CASSPAGSYEQYF. This chain links TRBV6-5 with TRBJ2-7; TRBD2 is a possible D gene (6 bases). Germline-derived CDR1 and CDR2 are MNHEY and SVGAGI. The CDR3 loop spans 13 amino acids. V was clipped by 6 bases and J by 0 bases, with 9 bases between them.

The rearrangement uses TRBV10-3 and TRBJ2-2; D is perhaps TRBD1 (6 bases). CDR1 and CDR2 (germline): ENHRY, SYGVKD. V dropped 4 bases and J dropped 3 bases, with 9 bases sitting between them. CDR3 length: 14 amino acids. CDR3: CAISGTDYTGELFF. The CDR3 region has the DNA TGTGCCATCAGTGGGACAGATTACACCGGGGAGCTGTTTTTT.

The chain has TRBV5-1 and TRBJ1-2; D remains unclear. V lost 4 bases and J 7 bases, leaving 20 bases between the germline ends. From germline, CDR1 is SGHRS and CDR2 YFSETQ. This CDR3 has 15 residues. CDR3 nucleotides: TGCGCCAGCAGCCCCTACCAGTCAGCGGCGGGTGGCTACACCTTC. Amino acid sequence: CASSPYQSAAGGYTF.

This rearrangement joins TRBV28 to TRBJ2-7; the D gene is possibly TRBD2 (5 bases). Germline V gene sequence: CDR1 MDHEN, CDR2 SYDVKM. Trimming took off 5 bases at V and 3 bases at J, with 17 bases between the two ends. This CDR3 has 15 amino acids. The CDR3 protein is CASSPPERSLYEQYF. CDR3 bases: TGTGCCAGCAGTCCCCCCGAGCGGTCACTCTACGAGCAGTACTTC. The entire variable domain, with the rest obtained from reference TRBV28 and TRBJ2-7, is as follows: DVKVTQSSRYLVKRTGEKVFLECVQDMDHENMFWYRQDPGLGLRLIYFSYDVKMKEKGDIPEGYSVSREKKERFSLILESASTNQTSMYLCASSPPERSLYEQYFGPGTRLTVT.

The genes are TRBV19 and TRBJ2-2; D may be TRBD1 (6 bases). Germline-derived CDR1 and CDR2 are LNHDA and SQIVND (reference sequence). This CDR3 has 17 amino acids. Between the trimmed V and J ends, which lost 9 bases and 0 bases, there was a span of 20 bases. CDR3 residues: CASTKFAGTTNTGELFF. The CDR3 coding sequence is TGTGCCAGCACCAAATTTGCCGGGACAACGAACACCGGGGAGCTGTTTTTT.

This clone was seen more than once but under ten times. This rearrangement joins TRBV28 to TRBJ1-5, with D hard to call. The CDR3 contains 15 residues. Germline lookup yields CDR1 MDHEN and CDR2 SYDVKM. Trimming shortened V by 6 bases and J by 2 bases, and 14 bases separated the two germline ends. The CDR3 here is CASRILGRGNQPQHF. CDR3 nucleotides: TGTGCCAGCAGGATACTCGGTCGCGGCAATCAGCCCCAGCATTTT. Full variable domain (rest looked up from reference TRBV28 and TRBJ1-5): DVKVTQSSRYLVKRTGEKVFLECVQDMDHENMFWYRQDPGLGLRLIYFSYDVKMKEKGDIPEGYSVSREKKERFSLILESASTNQTSMYLCASRILGRGNQPQHFGDGTRLSIL.

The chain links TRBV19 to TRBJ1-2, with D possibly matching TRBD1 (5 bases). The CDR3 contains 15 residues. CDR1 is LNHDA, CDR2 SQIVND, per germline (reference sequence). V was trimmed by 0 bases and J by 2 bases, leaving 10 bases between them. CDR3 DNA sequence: TGTGCCAGTAGTATAGAGTACAGGTCCAACTATGGCTACACCTTC. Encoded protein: CASSIEYRSNYGYTF.

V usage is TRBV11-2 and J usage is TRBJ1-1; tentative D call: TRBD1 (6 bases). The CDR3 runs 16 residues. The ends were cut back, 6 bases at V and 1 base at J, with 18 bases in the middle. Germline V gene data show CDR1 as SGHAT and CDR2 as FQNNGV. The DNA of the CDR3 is TGTGCCAGCAGTCATTGGGTCAGGGGACAGAACACTGAAGCTTTCTTT. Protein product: CASSHWVRGQNTEAFF.

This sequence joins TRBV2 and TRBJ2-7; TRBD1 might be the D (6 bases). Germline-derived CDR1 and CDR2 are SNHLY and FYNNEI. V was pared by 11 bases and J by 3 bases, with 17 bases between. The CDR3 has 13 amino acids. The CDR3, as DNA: TGTGCCGGGCGAAACAGGGCATACTACGAGCAGTACTTC. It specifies CAGRNRAYYEQYF.

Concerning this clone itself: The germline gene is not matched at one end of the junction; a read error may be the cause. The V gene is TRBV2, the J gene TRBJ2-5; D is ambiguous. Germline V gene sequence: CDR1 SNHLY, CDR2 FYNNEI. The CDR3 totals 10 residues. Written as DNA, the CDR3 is TGTGCCAGCAGAGAAGAGACCCAGTACTTC. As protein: CASREETQYF.

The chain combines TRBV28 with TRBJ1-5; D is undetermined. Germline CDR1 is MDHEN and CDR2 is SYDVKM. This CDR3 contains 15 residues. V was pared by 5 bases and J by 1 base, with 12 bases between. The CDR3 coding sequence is TGTGCCAGCAGTCCAGACACCATAAGCAATCAGCCCCAGCATTTT. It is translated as CASSPDTISNQPQHF.

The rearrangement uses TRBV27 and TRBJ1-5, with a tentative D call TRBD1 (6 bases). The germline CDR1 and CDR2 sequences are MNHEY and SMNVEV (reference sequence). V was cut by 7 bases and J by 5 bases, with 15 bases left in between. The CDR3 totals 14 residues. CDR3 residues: CASKSGQRDQPQHF. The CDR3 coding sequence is TGTGCCAGCAAAAGCGGACAGAGAGATCAGCCCCAGCATTTT.

The CDR3 here is CASSKQRGSTGELFF. The CDR3 DNA reads as TGTGCCAGCAGCAAACAGAGGGGAAGCACCGGGGAGCTGTTTTTT. The chain couples TRBV21-1 to TRBJ2-2. TRBV21-1 is a pseudogene. This CDR3 comprises 15 residues.

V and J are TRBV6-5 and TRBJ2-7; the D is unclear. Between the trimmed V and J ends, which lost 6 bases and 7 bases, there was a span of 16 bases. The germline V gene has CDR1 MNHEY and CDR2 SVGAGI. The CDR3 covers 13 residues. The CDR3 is CASSPGLLGEQYF. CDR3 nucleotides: TGTGCCAGCAGCCCCGGCCTGCTAGGGGAGCAGTACTTC.